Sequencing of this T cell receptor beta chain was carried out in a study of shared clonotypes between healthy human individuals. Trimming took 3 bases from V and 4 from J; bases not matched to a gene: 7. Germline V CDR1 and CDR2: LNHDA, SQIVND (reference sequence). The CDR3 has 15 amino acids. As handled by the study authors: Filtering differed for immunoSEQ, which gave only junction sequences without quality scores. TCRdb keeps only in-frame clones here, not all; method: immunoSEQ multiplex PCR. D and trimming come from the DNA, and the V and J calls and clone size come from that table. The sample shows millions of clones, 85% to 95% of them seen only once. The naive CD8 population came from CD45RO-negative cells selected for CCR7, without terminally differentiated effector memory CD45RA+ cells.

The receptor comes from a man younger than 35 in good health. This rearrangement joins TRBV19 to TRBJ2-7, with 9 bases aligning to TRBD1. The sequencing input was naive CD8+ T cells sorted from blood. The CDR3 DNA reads TGTGCCAGTAGTATTGGGACAGGGATGAGGTACGAGCAGTACTTC. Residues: CASSIGTGMRYEQYF.